Each of the 18 T cell receptor beta chains below was sequenced from the same sample in a study of cytomegalovirus exposure and HLA in healthy donors. Sequenced by immunoSEQ multiplex PCR; TCRdb stores in-frame clones only, minus some. The sample has over 100,000 clones; roughly 90% are singletons. Sequences were obtained from PBMCs. Receptor source: a woman aged 18-29 years in good health and CMV-seropositive.

This clone has a single count. The rearrangement links TRBV11-3 to TRBJ2-5; D not resolved. With 3 bases removed from V and 2 bases from J, the gap between germline ends came to 10 bases. The CDR3 consists of 14 residues. The germline V gene has CDR1 SGHNT and CDR2 YENEEA. Written as DNA, the CDR3 is TGTGCCAGCAGCTTCGGTGCCAGGCAAGAGACCCAGTACTTC. Translation gives CASSFGARQETQYF.

This clone was seen just once. V and J are TRBV18 and TRBJ2-1; 10 nucleotides match TRBD2. Germline trimming cut 3 bases from V and 0 bases from J; bases unmatched to any gene: 5. The CDR3 has 17 amino acids. The V gene's germline CDR1 is KGHSH and CDR2 LQKENI. CDR3 bases: TGTGCCAGCTCACCTAAATCTAGCGGGAGCTCCTACAATGAGCAGTTCTTC. Its protein product is CASSPKSSGSSYNEQFF.

The chain carries TRBV15 and TRBJ1-2; D not resolved. The CDR3 has 14 residues. Germline CDR1 LNHNV, CDR2 YYDKDF (reference sequence). Trimming cost V 5 bases and J 7 bases, with 17 bases left between them. The DNA of the CDR3 is TGTGCCACCAGCCCTCGGGGAAGGGTGGGTGGCTACACCTTC. It codes for CATSPRGRVGGYTF.

V gene TRBV27 combines with J gene TRBJ1-1; weak D call: TRBD1 (5 bases). V shed 7 bases and J shed 2 bases, with 20 bases lying between them. The CDR3 length is 16 residues. The germline V gene encodes CDR1 MNHEY and CDR2 SMNVEV (reference sequence). The chain's CDR3 is CASTRTGTVGNTEAFF. CDR3 DNA: TGTGCCAGCACTAGGACCGGGACTGTGGGAAACACTGAAGCTTTCTTT.

On this clone itself: Sequence at one end of the junction differs from germline and may be a read error. CDR3 residues: CSVEDSYTEAFF. CDR3 DNA: TGCAGCGTCGAAGACAGTTACACTGAAGCTTTCTTT. This chain connects TRBV29-1 to TRBJ1-1, with a weak D call TRBD1 (5 bases). The germline V gene has CDR1 SQVTM and CDR2 ANQGSEA. The CDR3 sequence is 12 residues long.

This clone was seen a few times. The J gene is TRBJ2-7, the V gene TRBV27, with TRBD2 identical over 12 bases. With 10 bases clipped from V and 3 bases from J, the junction kept 4 bases outside the gene matches. Germline CDR1 MNHEY, CDR2 SMNVEV (reference sequence). The CDR3 extends over 13 amino acids. CDR3 sequence reads: CATWTSGVYEQYF. As DNA, the CDR3 is TGTGCCACCTGGACTAGCGGGGTCTACGAGCAGTACTTC.

The chain combines TRBV4-3 with TRBJ2-1; 8 bases are a match to TRBD2. This CDR3 is 16 amino acids long. The V gene end was trimmed by 1 base and the J gene end by 5 bases; junction bases not matched to a gene: 7. Germline-derived CDR1 and CDR2 are LGHNA and YSLEER. The DNA for the CDR3 is TGCGCCAGCAGCCAAGTTAGAGCGGGAGATGACAATGAGCAGTTCTTC. Translating it yields CASSQVRAGDDNEQFF.

The V gene is TRBV7-2, the J gene TRBJ1-5, with D possibly matching TRBD1 (6 bases). Trimming left V 1 base short and J 7 bases short, with 14 bases between. CDR3 length: 15 amino acids. Germline V gene sequence: CDR1 SGHTA, CDR2 FQGNSA. CDR3 amino acids: CASSLDWGPLQPQHF. Written as DNA, the CDR3 is TGTGCCAGCAGCTTAGATTGGGGGCCGTTGCAGCCCCAGCATTTT.

The V call is TRBV12-2, the J call TRBJ2-3; TRBD2, the table's D call, lacks a check against the DNA. TRBV12-2 constitutes a pseudogene. This CDR3 comprises 19 residues. CDR3 residues: CASRLSEASGGATTDTQYF. The CDR3, as DNA: TGTGCAAGTCGCTTATCGGAAGCTAGCGGGGGGGCCACCACAGATACGCAGTATTTT.

CDR3 in DNA: TGCGCCAGCAGCTGGGGGACAGAGATCAATGAGCAGTTCTTC. Encoded protein: CASSWGTEINEQFF. The rearrangement links TRBV5-1 to TRBJ2-1; TRBD1 matches 7 bases. The CDR3 consists of 14 residues. Germline V gene lookup returns CDR1 SGHRS and CDR2 YFSETQ. Losses at the gene ends were 3 bases for V and 6 bases for J; bases not matched to a gene: 6.

V is TRBV6-1 and J is TRBJ2-2; D is possibly TRBD2 (5 bases). The CDR3 contains 15 residues. Germline V gene data show CDR1 as MNHNS and CDR2 as SASEGT. The ends were cut back, 6 bases at V and 2 bases at J, with 13 bases in the middle. The chain's CDR3 is CASSSGIGNTGELFF. CDR3 DNA: TGTGCCAGCAGCAGCGGTATCGGCAACACCGGGGAGCTGTTTTTT.

The V call is TRBV5-6, the J call TRBJ1-1, with 12 bases matching TRBD1. V dropped 3 bases and J dropped 4; count of bases not matched to a gene: 16. The CDR3 spans 19 residues. The germline V gene has CDR1 SGHDT and CDR2 YYEEEE. The CDR3 protein is CASSWLRDRGHELSTEAFF. The CDR3 DNA is TGTGCCAGCAGCTGGCTACGGGACAGGGGGCATGAACTAAGCACTGAAGCTTTCTTT. Supplemented by reference TRBV5-6 and TRBJ1-1, the full variable domain reads DAGVTQSPTHLIKTRGQQVTLRCSPKSGHDTVSWYQQALGQGPQFIFQYYEEEERQRGNFPDRFSGHQFPNYSSELNVNALLLGDSALYLCASSWLRDRGHELSTEAFFGQGTRLTVV.

V is TRBV29-1 and J is TRBJ1-1, with a tentative D call TRBD1 (5 bases). Germline assignment: CDR1 SQVTM and CDR2 ANQGSEA. Trimming took 5 bases from V and 4 from J, leaving 11 bases between them. The CDR3 contains 12 residues. The CDR3 DNA follows: TGCAGCGTTAGGGGTAAAGGCACTGAAGCTTTCTTT. Residues: CSVRGKGTEAFF.

As DNA, the CDR3 is TGTGCCAGCAGTGAGGGACTAGCGGGGGGCCGCAATGAGCAGTTCTTC. Its protein product is CASSEGLAGGRNEQFF. The gene calls are TRBV2 and TRBJ2-1; 15 bases are a match to TRBD2. The CDR3 covers 16 residues. Germline CDR1 is SNHLY and CDR2 is FYNNEI. V was pared by 3 bases and J by 6 bases, with 3 bases of the junction left unmatched.

The genes are TRBV4-1 and TRBJ1-5; 8 bases align to TRBD1. V was clipped by 0 bases and J by 6 bases; unmatched bases: 7. From germline, CDR1 is MGHRA and CDR2 YSYEKL. The CDR3 is 16 residues long. The CDR3 DNA reads as TGCGCCAGCAGCCAAGATCAGGGGGCGGCTGCTCAGCCCCAGCATTTT. Amino acids: CASSQDQGAAAQPQHF.

This chain connects TRBV4-1 to TRBJ1-3; D is possibly TRBD1 (5 bases). The V and J ends lost 6 bases and 0 bases respectively, with 12 bases between them. The germline gives CDR1 MGHRA, CDR2 YSYEKL. The CDR3 totals 15 residues. CDR3 sequence reads: CASRMTVISGNTIYF. The CDR3 DNA sequence: TGCGCCAGCAGGATGACAGTTATCTCTGGAAACACCATATATTTT.

This clone is a singleton in its sample. The J gene is TRBJ1-2, the V gene TRBV7-8, with 7 bases that match TRBD1. This CDR3 spans 15 amino acids. Germline V CDR1 and CDR2: SGHVS, FQNEAQ. J gave up 2 bases and V 2 bases, and 5 bases lay outside the gene matches. The CDR3 sequence: CASSLWTGENYGYTF. DNA of the CDR3: TGTGCCAGCAGCTTATGGACAGGAGAGAACTATGGCTACACCTTC. Together with reference TRBV7-8 and TRBJ1-2, the CDR3 gives the full variable domain: GAGVSQSPRYKVAKRGQDVALRCDPISGHVSLFWYQQALGQGPEFLTYFQNEAQLDKSGLPSDRFFAERPEGSVSTLKIQRTQQEDSAVYLCASSLWTGENYGYTFGSGTRLTVV.

The V gene is TRBV5-8, the J gene TRBJ1-6; tentative D call: TRBD1 (5 bases). This CDR3 spans 13 amino acids. Germline CDR1 reads SGHTS; CDR2 reads YDEGEE. V lost 4 bases and J 11 bases, leaving 13 bases between the germline ends. The CDR3, as DNA: TGTGCCAGCAGCCCTGGGGGGTTGACACCCCTCCACTTT. This codes for CASSPGGLTPLHF.